This T cell receptor beta chain was sequenced in a study of T cell repertoires in cytomegalovirus infection. Study-level information: Shared public TCR beta signatures pointed to both CMV infection and a matching HLA type.

There are many counts of this clonotype. Its antigen remains unknown. Each CDR3 protein is one row after TCRdb ran MiXCR on the reads. The top ten clones hold approximately 39% of a sample with 85,000 to 130,000 distinct CDR3 sequences, under 25% of them seen once. Study outcomes and limitations: Clonotypes of TCR beta that were HLA-C-restricted and CMV-specific dominated the ex vivo response. Cumulated frequencies of public TCR beta families served to identify carriers of CMV plus the relevant HLA.

The clonotype comes from a human donor in good health (CMV status not recorded). Some clones in this sample may be carry-over from other donors' samples. The sequenced sample was CD8+ T cells from PBMCs.

This CDR3 reads CAIRQGGYGYTF. The CDR3 DNA sequence: TGTGCCATCCGACAGGGCGGCTATGGCTACACCTTC. The chain is built from TRBV12-3 or TRBV12-4 and TRBJ1-2; TRBD1 aligns across 7 bases. This CDR3 has 12 residues. Unmatched junction bases numbered 6, after V lost 10 bases and J lost 4 bases.